These 26 T cell receptor beta chains were all obtained from the same sample, sequenced in a study of radiotherapy plus CTLA-4 blockade in lung cancer. TCRdb keeps only in-frame clones here, not all; method: immunoSEQ multiplex PCR. The sample has 95,000 to 150,000 clones, 90% seen once. The sample consisted of peripheral blood, taken from a patient treated with radiotherapy plus ipilimumab. These receptors all come from a human donor with non-small cell lung cancer that progressed on radiotherapy plus ipilimumab.

V gene TRBV18 combines with J gene TRBJ1-2, with a weak D call TRBD1 (6 bases). Per the germline V gene, CDR1 is KGHSH and CDR2 is LQKENI. This CDR3 comprises 17 residues. The V end lost 3 bases, the J end lost 4 bases, and 21 bases lay between the germline ends. CDR3 sequence: CASSPLESRGGIYGYTF. CDR3 DNA sequence: TGTGCCAGCTCACCCCTTGAGTCTCGTGGGGGCATCTATGGCTACACCTTC.

V gene TRBV5-6 combines with J gene TRBJ2-2; TRBD1 is a possible D gene (5 bases). Germline lookup yields CDR1 SGHDT and CDR2 YYEEEE. CDR3 size: 16 residues. The germline V and J ends were trimmed by 0 bases and 3 bases, with 12 bases remaining between them. CDR3 nucleotide sequence: TGTGCCAGCAGCTTGGCGGGCAGGGCTGACACCGGGGAGCTGTTTTTT. Translated, it gives CASSLAGRADTGELFF. The whole variable domain, remainder taken from reference TRBV5-6 and TRBJ2-2, is DAGVTQSPTHLIKTRGQQVTLRCSPKSGHDTVSWYQQALGQGPQFIFQYYEEEERQRGNFPDRFSGHQFPNYSSELNVNALLLGDSALYLCASSLAGRADTGELFFGEGSRLTVL.

This clone was recorded once. The chain is built from TRBV7-8 and TRBJ1-2; no firm D call. Trimming stripped 7 bases from V and 7 bases from J, with 28 bases between. Germline CDR1 is SGHVS and CDR2 is FQNEAQ. The CDR3 runs to 17 residues. DNA for the CDR3: TGTGCCAGCACCCCGCGGAAGGCTGCGCAAGGACTGGGTGGCTACACCTTC. Its protein is CASTPRKAAQGLGGYTF.

This chain uses TRBV19 with TRBJ1-4; D is unclear. V lost 5 bases to trimming and J lost 7 bases, with 17 bases between them. The length of the CDR3 is 15 residues. Looked up from germline, CDR1 is LNHDA and CDR2 is SQIVND (reference sequence). CDR3 nucleotide sequence: TGTGCCAGTAGTTCACCGGGGAAATTTACTGAAAAACTGTTTTTT. The encoded protein is CASSSPGKFTEKLFF. Variable domain in full (rest from reference TRBV19 and TRBJ1-4): DGGITQSPKYLFRKEGQNVTLSCEQNLNHDAMYWYRQDPGQGLRLIYYSQIVNDFQKGDIAEGYSVSREKKESFPLTVTSAQKNPTAFYLCASSSPGKFTEKLFFGSGTQLSVL.

The sample holds one count of this clone. The J gene is TRBJ1-5, the V gene TRBV5-8, with a tentative D call TRBD1 (6 bases). Per the germline V gene, CDR1 is SGHTS and CDR2 is YDEGEE. The CDR3 is 14 residues long. The V gene lost 4 bases and the J gene lost 4 bases, with 12 bases spanning the gap. The CDR3 sequence: CASSGWTENQPQHF. In DNA form, the CDR3 reads TGTGCCAGCAGCGGATGGACAGAGAATCAGCCCCAGCATTTT.

The rearrangement uses TRBV18 and TRBJ1-2; TRBD1 might be the D (6 bases). Germline CDR1 reads KGHSH; CDR2 reads LQKENI. V lost 3 bases, J lost 3 bases, and 20 bases lay in between. The CDR3 extends over 17 amino acids. The CDR3 region has the DNA TGTGCCAGCTCACCTCGACATACAGGGAAGGGTGACTATGGCTACACCTTC. Translating gives CASSPRHTGKGDYGYTF.

This clone showed up just a few times. The rearrangement links TRBV11-2 to TRBJ1-3; no clear D gene. Germline CDR1 reads SGHAT; CDR2 reads FQNNGV. This CDR3 region has 12 residues. V shed 5 bases and J shed 8 bases, with 10 bases lying between them. In DNA, the CDR3 is TGTGCCAGCAGCCACGGCGGCGACACCATATATTTT. This codes for CASSHGGDTIYF.

The J gene is TRBJ1-4, the V gene TRBV4-1, with D uncertain. Germline-derived CDR1 and CDR2 are MGHRA and YSYEKL. CDR3 length: 15 amino acids. With 0 bases removed from V and 3 bases from J, the gap between germline ends came to 8 bases. This CDR3 reads CASSQEPGPNEKLFF. In nucleotides, the CDR3 is TGCGCCAGCAGCCAAGAGCCAGGACCTAATGAAAAACTGTTTTTT.

The chain joins TRBV29-1 to TRBJ1-1, with D uncertain. V lost 4 bases and J lost 5, with 8 bases in between. Germline CDR1 SQVTM, CDR2 ANQGSEA. This CDR3 contains 11 residues. CDR3 residues: CSVGWKTEAFF. Here the CDR3 DNA reads TGCAGCGTTGGGTGGAAGACTGAAGCTTTCTTT.

V gene TRBV27 combines with J gene TRBJ2-7; the D gene could be TRBD1 or TRBD2 (6 bases each). Germline CDR1 reads MNHEY; CDR2 reads SMNVEV (reference sequence). V shed 3 bases and J shed 3 bases, with 21 bases lying between them. This CDR3 is 17 amino acids long. The CDR3 reads CASSFGGRGESLYEQYF. CDR3 DNA sequence: TGTGCCAGCAGTTTTGGGGGGCGCGGCGAGAGTCTCTACGAGCAGTACTTC.

This clone was observed a single time. The chain links TRBV7-2 to TRBJ2-7; 8 bases line up with TRBD2. Unmatched junction bases numbered 6, after V lost 9 bases and J lost 2 bases. The CDR3 extends over 13 amino acids. Germline CDR1 and CDR2: SGHTA and FQGNSA. The CDR3 DNA reads as TGTGCCAGTGCCCGGGGGGGGGCCTACGAGCAGTACTTC. Protein product: CASARGGAYEQYF. Full variable domain (missing parts from reference TRBV7-2 and TRBJ2-7): GAGVSQSPSNKVTEKGKDVELRCDPISGHTALYWYRQSLGQGLEFLIYFQGNSAPDKSGLPSDRFSAERTGGSVSTLTIQRTQQEDSAVYLCASARGGAYEQYFGPGTRLTVT.

The V gene is TRBV15, the J gene TRBJ2-1; 7 bases map to TRBD2. The CDR3 has 13 amino acids. Germline V gives CDR1 LNHNV, CDR2 YYDKDF (reference sequence). J was trimmed by 10 bases and V by 0 bases; bases with no gene match: 3. The DNA for the CDR3 is TGTGCCACCAGCAGAGATTCGACTAGCGAGCAGTTCTTC. It yields the protein CATSRDSTSEQFF. The full variable domain, in which reference TRBV15 and TRBJ2-1 provide the parts outside the CDR3, is DAMVIQNPRYQVTQFGKPVTLSCSQTLNHNVMYWYQQKSSQAPKLLFHYYDKDFNNEADTPDNFQSRRPNTSFCFLDIRSPGLGDTAMYLCATSRDSTSEQFFGPGTRLTVL.

The V gene is TRBV7-9, the J gene TRBJ2-1, with 11 bases aligning to TRBD2. The CDR3 has 15 amino acids. CDR1 and CDR2 (germline): SEHNR, FQNEAQ (reference sequence). The ends lost 0 bases at V and 5 bases at J; junction bases unmatched: 0. The CDR3: CASSLAGLADNEQFF. CDR3 sequence (DNA): TGTGCCAGCAGCTTAGCGGGACTAGCGGACAATGAGCAGTTCTTC.

The chain couples TRBV12-5 to TRBJ1-5, with D hard to call. V lost 8 bases and J 3 bases, leaving 14 bases between the germline ends. The germline V gene has CDR1 LGHNT and CDR2 FRNRAP. The CDR3 covers 14 residues. CDR3 loop: CASSRIGDNQPQHF. The CDR3 DNA is TGTGCTAGTTCACGCATAGGAGACAATCAGCCCCAGCATTTT.

The chain carries TRBV5-1 and TRBJ2-1; TRBD1 might be the D (6 bases). The CDR3 is 13 residues long. V was shortened by 0 bases and J by 8 bases, with 9 bases between the two germline ends. Germline-derived CDR1 and CDR2 are SGHRS and YFSETQ. The CDR3 DNA is TGCGCCAGCAGCTTGGGTGAGGGGGATGAGCAGTTCTTC. Amino acids: CASSLGEGDEQFF.

This chain joins TRBV11-1 and TRBJ1-3; D gene ambiguous. CDR1 and CDR2 (germline): SGHAT, FQDESV (reference sequence). V gave up 2 bases and J gave up 0 bases, with 8 bases separating them. CDR3 size: 15 residues. The CDR3 region is CASSLTGSSGNTIYF. CDR3 nucleotide sequence: TGTGCCAGCAGCTTAACGGGAAGCTCTGGAAACACCATATATTTT. The entire variable domain, with the rest obtained from reference TRBV11-1 and TRBJ1-3, is as follows: EAEVAQSPRYKITEKSQAVAFWCDPISGHATLYWYRQILGQGPELLVQFQDESVVDDSQLPKDRFSAERLKGVDSTLKIQPAELGDSAMYLCASSLTGSSGNTIYFGEGSWLTVV.

The V call is TRBV10-3, the J call TRBJ2-7; D remains unclear. The germline gives CDR1 ENHRY, CDR2 SYGVKD. The CDR3 contains 9 residues. Here the CDR3 reads CGKGYEQYF. The CDR3 bases are TGTGGAAAGGGCTACGAGCAGTACTTC.

The chain couples TRBV7-6 to TRBJ1-4, with D perhaps TRBD1 (6 bases). CDR3 size: 14 residues. V was pared by 5 bases and J by 4 bases, with 11 bases between. CDR1 and CDR2 from the germline V gene are SGHVS and FNYEAQ. CDR3 DNA: TGTGCCAGCAGCCAGGGAGGGGGTAATGAAAAACTGTTTTTT. It is translated as CASSQGGGNEKLFF.

This chain joins TRBV9 and TRBJ2-5; D is unresolved. Trimming pared 3 bases from V and 2 bases from J, leaving 11 bases between. The germline V gene has CDR1 SGDLS and CDR2 YYNGEE. The length of the CDR3 is 14 residues. The DNA for the CDR3 is TGTGCCAGCAGCGCTACGGACGGACAAGAGACCCAGTACTTC. This gives the protein CASSATDGQETQYF.

This rearrangement joins TRBV2 to TRBJ2-2, with 13 positions matching TRBD2. CDR3 length: 16 amino acids. The V segment lost 5 bases and the J segment 7 bases; nucleotides outside the gene matches: 7. Germline V CDR1 and CDR2: SNHLY, FYNNEI. In nucleotides, the CDR3 is TGTGCCAGCAGTCCCCCCGGACTAGCGGGAGTCGGGGAGCTGTTTTTT. Amino acids: CASSPPGLAGVGELFF.

The V and J genes are TRBV9 and TRBJ2-5; 8 bases agree with TRBD2. CDR1 and CDR2 (germline): SGDLS, YYNGEE. This CDR3 is 13 amino acids long. The V segment lost 3 bases and the J segment 5 bases; nucleotides outside the gene matches: 3. The CDR3: CASSDGGAETQYF. CDR3 sequence (DNA): TGTGCCAGCAGCGACGGGGGGGCGGAGACCCAGTACTTC.

V usage is TRBV5-1 and J usage is TRBJ2-1, with 9 positions matching TRBD2. The trim removed 1 base at V and 0 bases at J, leaving 8 bases unmatched. The CDR3 contains 18 residues. Germline V CDR1 and CDR2: SGHRS, YFSETQ. The CDR3 coding sequence is TGCGCCAGCAGCTTGCGCGGGAGGGCCGACAGCTCCTACAATGAGCAGTTCTTC. This translates into CASSLRGRADSSYNEQFF.

The chain carries TRBV19 and TRBJ1-2; 7 bases map to TRBD1. Trimming at V came to 6 bases and at J to 8 bases, leaving 6 bases not matched to a gene. The germline CDR1 and CDR2 sequences are LNHDA and SQIVND (reference sequence). The CDR3 runs to 12 residues. This CDR3 reads CASREGARGYTF. CDR3 nucleotide sequence: TGTGCCAGTAGGGAGGGGGCACGCGGCTACACCTTC. The full variable domain, rest sourced from reference TRBV19 and TRBJ1-2, is DGGITQSPKYLFRKEGQNVTLSCEQNLNHDAMYWYRQDPGQGLRLIYYSQIVNDFQKGDIAEGYSVSREKKESFPLTVTSAQKNPTAFYLCASREGARGYTFGSGTRLTVV.

This rearrangement joins TRBV6-6 to TRBJ2-7; D is perhaps TRBD2 (6 bases). Per germline, CDR1 MNHNY and CDR2 SVGAGI (reference sequence). CDR3 length: 15 amino acids. The ends were cut back, 7 bases at V and 0 bases at J, with 16 bases in the middle. The CDR3 DNA reads as TGTGCCAGCAATACCCCGGAGGGGAGCTCCTACGAGCAGTACTTC. Protein sequence: CASNTPEGSSYEQYF.

The V call is TRBV5-1, the J call TRBJ2-7, with 8 bases fitting TRBD1. Trimming removed 0 bases from V and 6 bases from J; junction bases left unmatched: 5. The CDR3 loop spans 14 amino acids. Germline CDR1 SGHRS, CDR2 YFSETQ. CDR3 nucleotides: TGCGCCAGCAGCTTGGGGACAGGGTGGGTCGAGCAGTACTTC. As protein: CASSLGTGWVEQYF.

The chain links TRBV25-1 to TRBJ1-1, with unresolved D. CDR1 and CDR2 from the germline V gene are MGHDK and SYGVNS. This CDR3 has 13 amino acids. Trimming took off 0 bases at V and 10 bases at J, with 12 bases between the two ends. This CDR3 is CASSEYGPGRAFF. In nucleotides, the CDR3 is TGTGCCAGCAGTGAATATGGGCCTGGTCGAGCTTTCTTT.